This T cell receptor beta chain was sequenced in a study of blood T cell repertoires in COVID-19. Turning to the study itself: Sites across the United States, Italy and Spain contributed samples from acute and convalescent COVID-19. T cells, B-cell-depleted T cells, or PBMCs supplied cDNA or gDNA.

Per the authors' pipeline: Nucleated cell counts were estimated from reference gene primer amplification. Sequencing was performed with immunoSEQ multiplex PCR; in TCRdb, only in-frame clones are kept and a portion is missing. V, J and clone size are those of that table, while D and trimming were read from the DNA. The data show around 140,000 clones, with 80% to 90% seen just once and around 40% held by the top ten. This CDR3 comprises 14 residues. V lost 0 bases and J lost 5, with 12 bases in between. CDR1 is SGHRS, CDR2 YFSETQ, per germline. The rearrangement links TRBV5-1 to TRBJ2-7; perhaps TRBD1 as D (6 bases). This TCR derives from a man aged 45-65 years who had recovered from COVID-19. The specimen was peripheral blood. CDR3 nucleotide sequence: TGCGCCAGCAGCTTGGGACAGGCCCTAGACGAGCAGTACTTC. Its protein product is CASSLGQALDEQYF.